This T cell receptor (beta chain) is drawn from a study of blood T cell repertoires in COVID-19. Study overall: Some COVID-19 samples were acute and others convalescent; all came from the United States, Italy and Spain.

Per the original methods: Amplification of reference gene primers provided the estimated nucleated cell counts. Measured with immunoSEQ multiplex PCR; TCRdb has only the in-frame clones, and not every one. V and J calls and clone size are as listed in that table; D and trimming were resolved from the DNA. The sample contains over 300,000 clones, roughly 85% of which appear only once. This CDR3 comprises 14 residues. Germline V CDR1 and CDR2: LNHDA, SQIVND (reference sequence). Trimming removed 4 bases at V and 1 base at J, with 7 bases between. This study enrolled people aged about 18 to 100 from about 26 US geographic areas.

This TCR was sampled from a young man who had recovered from COVID-19. The sample comprised PBMCs or T cells enriched from blood (not recorded which). V is TRBV19 and J is TRBJ2-2, with a tentative D call TRBD1 (5 bases). In DNA, the CDR3 is TGTGCCAGTAGTAGTCAGGGGAACACCGGGGAGCTGTTTTTT. The encoded protein is CASSSQGNTGELFF.